The subject of this entry is one T cell receptor beta chain. This clonotype was recorded many times. The antigen it binds to is not known. No per-base quality is available; no much larger clone lies one base away. What the treatment or condition label conveys for this sample: in vitro stimulation with specific CMV peptide epitopes to enrich CMV-specific T cells. TCRdb records Illumina HiSeq 1500 as the sequencer. Using fastp at Q25 and MiXCR, TCRdb reprocessed the public reads and kept productive beta chains. When rows share a CDR3 protein, they turn into one entry using the most common DNA and genes. The sample table shows 35,000 to 55,000 distinct CDR3 sequences, and about 21% are seen once. Jointly, the top ten make up approximately 53% of the sample. This entry belongs to a study of T cell repertoires in cytomegalovirus infection (dated by TCRdb to about 2019). As for the study more broadly: Alongside well-studied HLA-B-restricted epitopes, the peptide stimulations were aimed at recently identified HLA-C-restricted CMV epitopes, whose presentation resists viral immunomodulation. Donor HLA type was relevant to the analysis, as public TCR beta signatures indicated carriage of CMV infection together with the matching HLA type.

General conclusions and limits of the study: In the ex vivo response, HLA-C-restricted CMV-specific TCR beta clonotypes were dominant, and in two of eight donors the single most frequent clonotype came from this HLA-C-restricted group. Cumulative frequency of public TCR beta family members discriminated carriers of CMV infection plus the relevant HLA type in this cohort and an independent approximately 350-donor cohort.

Measured from the cysteine to the phenylalanine, the CDR3 is 15 residues long. Just CDR3 DNA is preserved here, 45 bases in frame from base 1. Relative to germline, V is missing 7 bases and J is missing 5 bases, with 12 bases of the junction outside any gene match. CDR1 and CDR2, looked up from the germline V gene (reference sequence), are SEHNR and FQNEAQ. This receptor was taken from a human donor in good health (CMV status not recorded). Some clones in this sample may be carry-over from other donors' samples. The sequence links TRBV7-9 to TRBJ2-7, with 9 junctional bases fitting TRBD1. Sample: CD8+ T cells from cultured PBMCs, taken from culture after CMV antigen stimulation. CDR3 reads: CASTTTGTGKHEQYF. The DNA is TGTGCCAGCACCACAACCGGGACAGGGAAACACGAGCAGTACTTC.